This entry features one T cell receptor (beta chain) sequence. The antigen this receptor binds is unknown. The input lacks base qualities; no much larger clone sits a single base away. TCRbeta CDR3 regions were amplified from genomic DNA by means of the immunoSEQ Assay, a bias-controlled multiplex PCR. Under the source paper's analysis protocol: Nucleated cell counts per sample were estimated from amplification of reference gene primers within the assay. To quantify the absolute abundance of each unique TCRbeta CDR3 rearrangement, sequence reads were collapsed and filtered. For each sample, productive Simpson clonality was calculated as the square root of Simpson's diversity index across productive rearrangements. Here the immuneACCESS table is served through TCRdb, limited to in-frame sequences with V and J called. Missing clones are a known gap in these copies; in checked studies unresolved V genes cover under half, and the rest lacks a known reason. The V and J calls and clone size are taken from that table; D and trimming were inferred from the DNA. The sample includes under 450,000 clones, with about 89% observed a single time. The ten top clones hold less than 2% of the sample.

The record originates from a study of blood T cell repertoires in COVID-19 (dated by TCRdb to 2020 to 2021). Broadly, across the study: The collaborator samples originated in the United States, Italy and Spain and spanned the acute and convalescent phases of COVID-19. The repertoires were released in a freely available public database intended as a resource for research on the immune response to SARS-CoV-2. The material from the prospective study consisted of cDNA or gDNA derived from T cells, B-cell-depleted T cells, or PBMCs. The dataset comprised deeply sampled blood TCRbeta repertoires from subjects exposed to, actively infected with, or recovered from COVID-19. Where HLA class I and class II types were available, the types were taken from metadata supplied by the sample provider, not from assay-based typing. The sample metadata nearly always contained a de-identified subject ID, COVID-19 status, age in years and sex. Samples came from the ongoing ImmuneRACE study (first 160 participants) plus 1,254 subjects from 6 global collaborators.

The CDR3 goes from the cysteine to the phenylalanine over 15 residues. Solely the CDR3 DNA is kept, with 45 bases framed from the first base. From V the trimming removes 6 bases and from J it removes 6 bases, while the gene matches leave 8 bases of the junction unaccounted for. The CDR1 and CDR2 encoded by the germline V gene are KGHSH and LQKENI. At one collaborating source in Seattle, patients were enrolled during active infection and were followed longitudinally through the course of disease. Each collaborating institution followed its own protocols to collect whole blood in K2EDTA tubes. Collaborator samples were shipped for TCRbeta analysis as frozen whole blood, isolated PBMCs, or DNA extracted from either sample type. Points the paper makes about the study in general: The amount of clinical and demographic metadata varied by source and participant and was provided uncurated.

This receptor was obtained from a middle-aged woman with COVID-19, enrolled during active disease. Sequencing was performed on peripheral blood. The V and J genes are TRBV18 and TRBJ2-1, and TRBD1 aligns with 10 junction nucleotides. The DNA is TGTGCCAGCTCGCACAGAAGGGACAGGGGCAATGAGCAGTTCTTC. Translated, this gives CASSHRRDRGNEQFF. With the rest looked up from the reference TRBV18 and TRBJ2-1 genes rather than sequenced, the full variable domain is NAGVMQNPRHLVRRRGQEARLRCSPMKGHSHVYWYRQLPEEGLKFMVYLQKENIIDESGMPKERFSAEFPKEGPSILRIQQVVRGDSAAYFCASSHRRDRGNEQFFGPGTRLTVL.